This TCR beta chain was captured by sequencing in a study of identifying expanded T cells in peripheral blood. Only one count was recorded for this clone. As yet, its antigen is unknown. The table came from immunoSEQ multiplex PCR; TCRdb's copy has only in-frame clones and leaves some out. The table lists some 70,000 clones, roughly nine tenths of them singletons. Healthy donors had no documented immune events, such as infections, while sampled. Study-level findings and limits: Variance in clone template counts between approximately 2-week samples significantly increased with total template count across all healthy donors. Differentially abundant clones: 1 to 1.5 between replicates, 16.4 at 2 to 3 weeks, more than 18 at four.

The CDR3 runs 16 residues. The germline CDR1 and CDR2 sequences are SGHVS and FQNEAQ. Trimming shortened V by 1 base and J by 4 bases, and 14 bases separated the two germline ends. This chain joins TRBV7-8 and TRBJ1-3, with D hard to call. The TCR was taken from a person between 18 and 70 years old in good health. Sample: blood. The CDR3 coding sequence is TGTGCCAGCAGCTTAGGCGTGGGCATTTCCGGAAACACCATATATTTT. It is translated as CASSLGVGISGNTIYF. The full variable domain, completed using reference TRBV7-8 and TRBJ1-3, is GAGVSQSPRYKVAKRGQDVALRCDPISGHVSLFWYQQALGQGPEFLTYFQNEAQLDKSGLPSDRFFAERPEGSVSTLKIQRTQQEDSAVYLCASSLGVGISGNTIYFGEGSWLTVV.